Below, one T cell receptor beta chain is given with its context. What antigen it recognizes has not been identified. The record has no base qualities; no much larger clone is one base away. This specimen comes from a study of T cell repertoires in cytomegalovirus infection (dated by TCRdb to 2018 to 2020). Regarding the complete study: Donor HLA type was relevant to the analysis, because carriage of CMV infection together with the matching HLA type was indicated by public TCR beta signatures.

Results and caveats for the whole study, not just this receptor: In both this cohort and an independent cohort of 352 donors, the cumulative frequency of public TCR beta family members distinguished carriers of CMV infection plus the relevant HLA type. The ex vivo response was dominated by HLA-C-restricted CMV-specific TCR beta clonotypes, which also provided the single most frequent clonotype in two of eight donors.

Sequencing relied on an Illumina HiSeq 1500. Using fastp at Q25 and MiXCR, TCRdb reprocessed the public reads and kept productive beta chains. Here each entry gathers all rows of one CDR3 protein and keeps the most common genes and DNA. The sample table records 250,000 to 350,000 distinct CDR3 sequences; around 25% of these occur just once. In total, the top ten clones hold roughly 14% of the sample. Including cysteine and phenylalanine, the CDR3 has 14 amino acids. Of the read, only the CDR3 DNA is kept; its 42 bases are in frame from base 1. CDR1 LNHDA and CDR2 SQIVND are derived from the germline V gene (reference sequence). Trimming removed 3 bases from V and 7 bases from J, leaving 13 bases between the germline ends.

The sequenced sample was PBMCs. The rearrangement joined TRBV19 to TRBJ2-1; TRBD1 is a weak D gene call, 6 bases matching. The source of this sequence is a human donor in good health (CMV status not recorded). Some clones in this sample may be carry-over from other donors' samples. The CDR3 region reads CASSIAVTGNEQFF. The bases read TGTGCCAGTAGTATTGCGGTCACAGGGAATGAGCAGTTCTTC.